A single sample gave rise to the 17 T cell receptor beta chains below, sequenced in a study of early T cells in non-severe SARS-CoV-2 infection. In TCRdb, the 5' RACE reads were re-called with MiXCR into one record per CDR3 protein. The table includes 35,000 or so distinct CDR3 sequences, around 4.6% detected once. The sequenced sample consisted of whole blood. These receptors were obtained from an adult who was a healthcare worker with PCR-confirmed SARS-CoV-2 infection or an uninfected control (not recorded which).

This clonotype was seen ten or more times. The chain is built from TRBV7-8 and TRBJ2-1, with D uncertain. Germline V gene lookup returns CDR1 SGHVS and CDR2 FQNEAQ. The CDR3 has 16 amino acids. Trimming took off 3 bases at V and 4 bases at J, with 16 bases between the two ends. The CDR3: CASSLERPRPYNEQFF. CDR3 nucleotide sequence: TGTGCCAGCAGCTTGGAAAGGCCCCGACCGTACAATGAGCAGTTCTTC.

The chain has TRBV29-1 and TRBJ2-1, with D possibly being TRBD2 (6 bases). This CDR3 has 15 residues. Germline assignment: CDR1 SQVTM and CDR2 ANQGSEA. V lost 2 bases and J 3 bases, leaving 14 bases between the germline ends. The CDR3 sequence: CSVERISGGYNEQFF. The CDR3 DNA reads TGCAGCGTTGAAAGGATTAGCGGTGGCTACAATGAGCAGTTCTTC.

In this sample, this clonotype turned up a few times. This CDR3 reads CASRFGRGMPDTQYF. CDR3 sequence (DNA): TGCGCCAGCAGGTTTGGCAGGGGGATGCCAGATACGCAGTATTTT. The chain couples TRBV5-1 to TRBJ2-3; 7 bases line up with TRBD1. The CDR3 covers 15 residues. The trim removed 5 bases at V and 4 bases at J, leaving 10 bases unmatched. Germline assignment: CDR1 SGHRS and CDR2 YFSETQ.

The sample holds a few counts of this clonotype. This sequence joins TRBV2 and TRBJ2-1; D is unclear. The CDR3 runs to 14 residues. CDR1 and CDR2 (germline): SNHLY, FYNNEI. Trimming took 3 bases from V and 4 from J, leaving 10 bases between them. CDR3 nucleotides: TGTGCCAGCAGTGAGGGTAGCTCGTACAATGAGCAGTTCTTC. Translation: CASSEGSSYNEQFF.

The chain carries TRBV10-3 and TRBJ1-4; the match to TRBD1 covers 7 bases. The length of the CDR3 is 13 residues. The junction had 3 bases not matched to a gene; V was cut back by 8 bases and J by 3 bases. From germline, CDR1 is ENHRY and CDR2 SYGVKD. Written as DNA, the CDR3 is TGTGCCATCGCCGACAGGGCTAATGAAAAACTGTTTTTT. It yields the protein CAIADRANEKLFF.

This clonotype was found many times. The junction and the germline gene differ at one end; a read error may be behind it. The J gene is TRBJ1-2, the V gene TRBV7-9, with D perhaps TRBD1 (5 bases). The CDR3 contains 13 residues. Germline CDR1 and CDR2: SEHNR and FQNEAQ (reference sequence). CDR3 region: CASSLGTLMGLAF. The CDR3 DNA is TGTGCCAGCAGCTTAGGGACACTTATGGGTCTTGCCTTC.

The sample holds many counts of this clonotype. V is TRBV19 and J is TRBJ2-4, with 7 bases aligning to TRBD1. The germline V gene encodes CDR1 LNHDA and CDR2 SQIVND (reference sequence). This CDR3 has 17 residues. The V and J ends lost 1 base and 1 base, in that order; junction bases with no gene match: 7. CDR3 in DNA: TGTGCCAGTAGTATAGGGGTTAGGGGACAGGCCAAAAACATTCAGTACTTC. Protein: CASSIGVRGQAKNIQYF. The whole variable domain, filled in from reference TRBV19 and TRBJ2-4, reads DGGITQSPKYLFRKEGQNVTLSCEQNLNHDAMYWYRQDPGQGLRLIYYSQIVNDFQKGDIAEGYSVSREKKESFPLTVTSAQKNPTAFYLCASSIGVRGQAKNIQYFGAGTRLSVL.

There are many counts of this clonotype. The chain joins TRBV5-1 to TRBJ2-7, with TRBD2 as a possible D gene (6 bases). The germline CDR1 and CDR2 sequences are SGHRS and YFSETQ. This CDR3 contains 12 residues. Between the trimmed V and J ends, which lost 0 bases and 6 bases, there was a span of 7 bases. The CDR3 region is CASSLAGSEQYF. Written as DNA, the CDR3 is TGCGCCAGCAGCTTGGCCGGGAGCGAGCAGTACTTC.

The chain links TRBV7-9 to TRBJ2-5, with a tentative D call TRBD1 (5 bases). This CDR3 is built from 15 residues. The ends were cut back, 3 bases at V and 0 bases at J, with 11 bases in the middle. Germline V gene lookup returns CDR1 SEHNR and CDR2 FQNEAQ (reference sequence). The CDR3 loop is CASSFGAPYQETQYF. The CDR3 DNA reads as TGTGCCAGCAGCTTTGGGGCCCCGTACCAAGAGACCCAGTACTTC.

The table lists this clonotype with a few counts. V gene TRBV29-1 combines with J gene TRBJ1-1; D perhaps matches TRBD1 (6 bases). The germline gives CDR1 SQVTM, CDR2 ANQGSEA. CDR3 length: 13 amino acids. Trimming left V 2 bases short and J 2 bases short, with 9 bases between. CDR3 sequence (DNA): TGCAGCGTTGAAATGGGGGGCAACACTGAAGCTTTCTTT. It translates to CSVEMGGNTEAFF.

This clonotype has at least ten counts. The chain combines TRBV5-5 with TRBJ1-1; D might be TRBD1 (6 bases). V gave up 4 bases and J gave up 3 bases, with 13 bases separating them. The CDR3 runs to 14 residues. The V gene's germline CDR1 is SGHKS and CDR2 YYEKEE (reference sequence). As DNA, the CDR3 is TGTGCCAGCAGCCAGCAGGGGAGGTACACTGAAGCTTTCTTT. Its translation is CASSQQGRYTEAFF. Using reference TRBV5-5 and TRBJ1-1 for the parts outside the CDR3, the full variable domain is DAGVTQSPTHLIKTRGQQVTLRCSPISGHKSVSWYQQVLGQGPQFIFQYYEKEERGRGNFPDRFSARQFPNYSSELNVNALLLGDSALYLCASSQQGRYTEAFFGQGTRLTVV.

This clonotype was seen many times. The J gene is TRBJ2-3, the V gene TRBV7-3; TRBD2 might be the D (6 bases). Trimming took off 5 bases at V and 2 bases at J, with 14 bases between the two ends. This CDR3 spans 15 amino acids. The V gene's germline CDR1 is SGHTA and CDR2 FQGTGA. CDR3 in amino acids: CASSGHSGSTDTQYF. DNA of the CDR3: TGTGCCAGCAGCGGACATAGCGGTTCCACAGATACGCAGTATTTT.

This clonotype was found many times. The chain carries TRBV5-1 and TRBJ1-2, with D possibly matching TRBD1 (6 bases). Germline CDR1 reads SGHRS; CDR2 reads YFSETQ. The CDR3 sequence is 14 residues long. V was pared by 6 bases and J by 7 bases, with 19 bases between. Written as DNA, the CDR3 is TGCGCCAGCACAGCTTCCCATGCCAGGGGTGGCTACACCTTC. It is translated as CASTASHARGGYTF.

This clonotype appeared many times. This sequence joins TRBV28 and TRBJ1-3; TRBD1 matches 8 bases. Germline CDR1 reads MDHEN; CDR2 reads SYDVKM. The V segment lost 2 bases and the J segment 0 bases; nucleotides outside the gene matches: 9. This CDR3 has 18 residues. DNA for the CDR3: TGTGCCAGCAGTTTACCCACAGGGGGTACCTTCTCTGGAAACACCATATATTTT. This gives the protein CASSLPTGGTFSGNTIYF.

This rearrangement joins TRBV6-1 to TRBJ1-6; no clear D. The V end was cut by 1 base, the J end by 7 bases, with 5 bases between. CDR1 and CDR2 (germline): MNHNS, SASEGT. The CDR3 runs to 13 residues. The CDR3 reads CASSEERNSPLHF. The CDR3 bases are TGTGCCAGCAGTGAAGAACGGAATTCACCCCTCCACTTT.

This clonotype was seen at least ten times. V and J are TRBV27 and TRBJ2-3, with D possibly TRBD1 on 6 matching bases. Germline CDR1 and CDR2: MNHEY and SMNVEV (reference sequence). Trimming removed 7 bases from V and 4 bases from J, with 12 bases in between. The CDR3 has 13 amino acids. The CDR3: CASKTGFADTQYF. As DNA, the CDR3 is TGTGCCAGCAAAACAGGGTTCGCAGATACGCAGTATTTT.

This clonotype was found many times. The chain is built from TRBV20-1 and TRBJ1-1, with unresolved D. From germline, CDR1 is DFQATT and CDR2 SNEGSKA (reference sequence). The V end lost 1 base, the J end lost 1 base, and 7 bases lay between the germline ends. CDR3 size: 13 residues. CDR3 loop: CSARGHWNTEAFF. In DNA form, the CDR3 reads TGCAGTGCTAGAGGACACTGGAACACTGAAGCTTTCTTT.